One and the same sample provided the 22 T cell receptor beta chains below, sequenced in a study of CD8+CD57+ T cells in acquired aplastic anemia. Template material for TCR beta VDJ and CDR3 profiling consisted of genomic DNA. TCRdb re-derived calls from the reads in MiXCR, one entry per CDR3 protein. The sample consists of about 190,000 distinct CDR3 sequences, 40% to 50% of them appearing once. Patients picked for sequencing had shown CD8+CD57+ cell expansion detected by flow cytometry. The sequencing sample was made of sorted CD4+, CD8+, or CD8+CD57+ T cells (not recorded which) from PBMCs. The receptors were sampled from a human donor with aplastic anemia.

CDR3: CASRRGLNEQYF. CDR3 nucleotide sequence: TGTGCCAGCAGGCGGGGCCTGAACGAGCAGTACTTC. The genes are TRBV7-3 and TRBJ2-7; D possibly corresponds to TRBD2 (6 bases). V gave up 6 bases and J gave up 5 bases, with 11 bases separating them. This CDR3 has 12 residues. CDR1 and CDR2 from the germline V gene are SGHTA and FQGTGA. Full variable domain (remainder filled in from reference TRBV7-3 and TRBJ2-7): GAGVSQTPSNKVTEKGKYVELRCDPISGHTALYWYRQSLGQGPEFLIYFQGTGAADDSGLPNDRFFAVRPEGSVSTLKIQRTERGDSAVYLCASRRGLNEQYFGPGTRLTVT.

CDR3 sequence reads: CASSVSGTLHF. CDR3 bases: TGTGCCAGCAGCGTATCCGGGACCCTCCACTTT. The chain has TRBV5-6 and TRBJ1-6; D gene unclear. Germline lookup yields CDR1 SGHDT and CDR2 YYEEEE. The CDR3 runs 11 residues. The V end lost 4 bases, the J end lost 14 bases, and 10 bases lay between the germline ends.

This clonotype was seen once. The chain recombines TRBV2 with TRBJ1-6; D is uncertain. The V gene lost 7 bases and the J gene lost 0 bases, with 10 bases spanning the gap. Germline CDR1 SNHLY, CDR2 FYNNEI. This CDR3 has 15 residues. The CDR3 loop reads CASTYEVSYNSPLHF. The CDR3 nucleotides read TGTGCCAGCACGTACGAAGTCTCCTATAATTCACCCCTCCACTTT.

The chain couples TRBV2 to TRBJ1-3; D unclear. CDR3 length: 14 amino acids. The germline V gene has CDR1 SNHLY and CDR2 FYNNEI. V was cut by 7 bases and J by 2 bases, with 12 bases left in between. CDR3 DNA: TGTGCCAGCAACGGTCTCCCTCCTGGAAACACCATATATTTT. Its translation: CASNGLPPGNTIYF.

DNA for the CDR3: TGTGCCAGCGTCCGGGACAGTCATAATTCACCCCTCCACTTT. Its protein is CASVRDSHNSPLHF. The V call is TRBV2, the J call TRBJ1-6; 7 bases align to TRBD1. Germline CDR1 and CDR2: SNHLY and FYNNEI. The CDR3 has 14 amino acids. J gave up 5 bases and V 8 bases, and 6 bases lay outside the gene matches.

Points on this clonotype: Sequence at one end of the junction differs from germline and may be a read error. V and J are TRBV5-4 and TRBJ2-1; the D call may be TRBD1 or TRBD2 (5 bases each). Germline V gives CDR1 SGHNT, CDR2 YYREEE (reference sequence). The CDR3 is 13 residues long. This chain's CDR3 is CASSGGAQGEQLF. CDR3 bases: TGTGCCAGCAGTGGTGGTGCTCAGGGAGAGCAGCTCTTC.

On this clonotype itself: An end of the junction differs from the germline gene, which may be a read error. The chain combines TRBV25-1 with TRBJ2-1; D is perhaps TRBD1 or TRBD2 (5 bases each). This CDR3 has 19 amino acids. CDR1 is MGHDK and CDR2 is SYGVNS in the germline V gene. The CDR3 DNA follows: TGTGCCAGCAGTGCCCGGGGCCGTCTCCGACAAACGCCCTACGATGAGCAGTTCTTC. Translated: CASSARGRLRQTPYDEQFF.

This clonotype was picked up many times. The chain joins TRBV20-1 to TRBJ2-7, with 7 bases aligning to TRBD1. The CDR3 runs to 14 residues. With V trimmed by 3 bases and J by 0 bases, 5 bases remained unmatched. Germline loops: CDR1 DFQATT, CDR2 SNEGSKA (reference sequence). The CDR3: CSARDRRSSYEQYF. DNA for the CDR3: TGCAGTGCTAGGGACAGGAGGAGCTCCTACGAGCAGTACTTC.

About this clonotype itself: It is likely a read error, because the conserved phenylalanine at the end of the CDR3 is missing. This chain links TRBV12-3 or TRBV12-4 with TRBJ2-2; D is uncertain. Between the trimmed V and J ends, which lost 3 bases and 5 bases, there was a span of 7 bases. CDR3 size: 13 residues. The DNA of the CDR3 is TGTGCCAGCAGTTTGTTGCGGACCGGGGAGCTGTTTTCT. It is translated as CASSLLRTGELFS.

The chain combines TRBV25-1 with TRBJ1-3, with a possible D match to TRBD1 (5 bases). V shed 8 bases and J shed 0 bases, with 20 bases lying between them. Germline assignment: CDR1 MGHDK and CDR2 SYGVNS. CDR3 length: 17 residues. The CDR3, as DNA: TGTGCCAGCGCCGGGACCGTCGAAATAAGCTCTGGAAACACCATATATTTT. This gives the protein CASAGTVEISSGNTIYF.

The chain has TRBV20-1 and TRBJ1-5; 10 bases match TRBD1. Germline trimming cut 6 bases from V and 5 bases from J; bases unmatched to any gene: 7. Germline lookup yields CDR1 DFQATT and CDR2 SNEGSKA (reference sequence). The CDR3 is made up of 14 amino acids. For the CDR3, the DNA is TGCAGTGCCCTGACAGGGGGCGGATATCAGCCCCAGCATTTT. The encoded protein is CSALTGGGYQPQHF.

Within the sample, this clonotype is medium-sized. The chain employs TRBV24-1 and TRBJ2-5, with 7 positions matching TRBD1. CDR1 and CDR2 (germline): KGHDR, SFDVKD. The CDR3 is 15 amino acids. Trimming removed 4 bases from V and 2 bases from J; junction bases left unmatched: 6. The CDR3 region is CATSDPGTAQETQYF. CDR3 coding DNA: TGTGCCACCAGTGACCCCGGGACAGCTCAAGAGACCCAGTACTTC.

The genes are TRBV2 and TRBJ1-4; D unclear. The CDR3 consists of 12 residues. Germline V lookup: CDR1 SNHLY, CDR2 FYNNEI. Trimming left V 6 bases short and J 7 bases short, with 9 bases between. The CDR3 protein is CASSDTSEKLFF. CDR3 in DNA: TGTGCCAGCAGCGATACCAGTGAAAAACTGTTTTTT.

The gene calls are TRBV15 and TRBJ2-7, with D possibly being TRBD1 (6 bases). Trimming cost V 1 base and J 1 base, with 11 bases left between them. The germline V gene encodes CDR1 LNHNV and CDR2 YYDKDF (reference sequence). The CDR3 is made up of 15 amino acids. CDR3 bases: TGTGCCACCAGCAGAGCGGGCGGACAGTCCTACGAGCAGTACTTC. It encodes CATSRAGGQSYEQYF.

This chain joins TRBV24-1 and TRBJ1-2, with D tentatively TRBD1 (6 bases). The CDR3 is 13 amino acids. V lost 7 bases to trimming and J lost 7 bases, with 15 bases between them. Germline lookup yields CDR1 KGHDR and CDR2 SFDVKD. This CDR3 reads CATRPSGDSGYTF. The CDR3 DNA follows: TGTGCCACCAGACCCTCAGGGGACTCTGGCTACACCTTC.

The DNA of the CDR3 is TGTGCCAGTCAAAGGGGGGAATCCTACGAGCAGTACTTC. Residues: CASQRGESYEQYF. The V and J genes are TRBV12-3 or TRBV12-4 and TRBJ2-7; D is perhaps TRBD1 or TRBD2 (6 bases each). V lost 9 bases, J lost 1 base, and 13 bases lay in between. This CDR3 has 13 amino acids.

The chain combines TRBV5-4 with TRBJ1-5, with D tentatively TRBD1 (6 bases). Germline V gives CDR1 SGHNT, CDR2 YYREEE (reference sequence). The CDR3 totals 14 residues. V lost 0 bases and J lost 5, with 9 bases in between. As DNA, the CDR3 is TGTGCCAGCAGCTTGGCAGGGGTGGATCAGCCCCAGCATTTT. It specifies CASSLAGVDQPQHF.

This clonotype was found a few times. V gene TRBV30 combines with J gene TRBJ1-4; D ambiguous. The V gene's germline CDR1 is GTSNPN and CDR2 SVGIG (reference sequence). Trimming removed 5 bases from V and 8 bases from J, with 9 bases in between. This CDR3 region has 11 residues. The chain's CDR3 is CAWADPEKLFF. CDR3 in DNA: TGTGCCTGGGCTGATCCAGAAAAACTGTTTTTT.

In its sample, this clonotype was seen many times. V and J are TRBV24-1 and TRBJ2-7; D not resolved. Germline V gene sequence: CDR1 KGHDR, CDR2 SFDVKD. This CDR3 is built from 11 residues. Trimming removed 4 bases from V and 3 bases from J, with 3 bases in between. The CDR3 protein is CATSDLYEQYF. DNA of the CDR3: TGTGCCACCAGTGACCTCTACGAGCAGTACTTC.

CDR3 sequence (DNA): TGTGCCACCAGTGATACAGGTAACTACGAGCAGTACTTC. Translating it yields CATSDTGNYEQYF. The rearrangement joins TRBV24-1 to TRBJ2-7, with D maybe TRBD1 (5 bases). The CDR3 is 13 residues long. The germline V gene has CDR1 KGHDR and CDR2 SFDVKD. V lost 3 bases to trimming and J lost 3 bases, with 8 bases between them.

In regard to this clonotype: A much larger clone lies one base from this, so it may be a read error. Without the conserved terminal phenylalanine or tryptophan, this CDR3 likely stems from a read error. The chain is built from TRBV5-1 and TRBJ2-7; maybe TRBD2 (7 bases). CDR1 and CDR2 from the germline V gene are SGHRS and YFSETQ. CDR3 length: 16 amino acids. The germline V and J ends were trimmed by 4 bases and 1 base, with 18 bases remaining between them. CDR3 bases: TGCGCCAGCAGCCCTGGGGGCGGCGGGGGATCCTACGAGCAGTACTCC. This translates into CASSPGGGGGSYEQYS.

The rearrangement joins TRBV29-1 to TRBJ2-1; 7 bases line up with TRBD1. The CDR3 consists of 13 residues. The ends lost 4 bases at V and 3 bases at J; junction bases unmatched: 3. CDR1 is SQVTM, CDR2 ANQGSEA, per germline. CDR3 sequence reads: CSVGRDSYNEQFF. The CDR3 bases are TGCAGCGTTGGCCGGGACAGCTACAATGAGCAGTTCTTC.